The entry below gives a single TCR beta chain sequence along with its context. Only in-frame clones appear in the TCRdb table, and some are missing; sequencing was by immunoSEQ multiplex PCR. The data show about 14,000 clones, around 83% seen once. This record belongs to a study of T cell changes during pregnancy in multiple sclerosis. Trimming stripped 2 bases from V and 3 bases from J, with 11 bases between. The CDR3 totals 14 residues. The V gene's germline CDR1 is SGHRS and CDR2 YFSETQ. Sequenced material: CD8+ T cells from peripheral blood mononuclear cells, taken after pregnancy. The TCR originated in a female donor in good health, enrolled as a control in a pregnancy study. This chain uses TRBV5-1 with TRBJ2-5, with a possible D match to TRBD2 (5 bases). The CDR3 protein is CASSFRGPKETQYF. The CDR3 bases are TGCGCCAGCAGCTTTCGAGGGCCCAAAGAGACCCAGTACTTC.